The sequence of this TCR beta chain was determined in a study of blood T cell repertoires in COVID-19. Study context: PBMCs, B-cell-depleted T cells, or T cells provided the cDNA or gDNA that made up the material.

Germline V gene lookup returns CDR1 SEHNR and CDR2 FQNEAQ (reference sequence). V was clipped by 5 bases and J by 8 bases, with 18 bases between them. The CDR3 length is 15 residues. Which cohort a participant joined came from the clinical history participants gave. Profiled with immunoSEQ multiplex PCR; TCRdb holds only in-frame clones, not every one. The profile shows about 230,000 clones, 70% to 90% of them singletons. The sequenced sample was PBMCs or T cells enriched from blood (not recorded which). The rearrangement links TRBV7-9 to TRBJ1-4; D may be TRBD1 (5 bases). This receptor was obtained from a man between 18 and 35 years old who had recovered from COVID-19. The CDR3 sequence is CASSRDSTLREKLFF. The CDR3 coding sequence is TGTGCCAGCAGCCGAGACAGTACTTTAAGGGAAAAACTGTTTTTT.